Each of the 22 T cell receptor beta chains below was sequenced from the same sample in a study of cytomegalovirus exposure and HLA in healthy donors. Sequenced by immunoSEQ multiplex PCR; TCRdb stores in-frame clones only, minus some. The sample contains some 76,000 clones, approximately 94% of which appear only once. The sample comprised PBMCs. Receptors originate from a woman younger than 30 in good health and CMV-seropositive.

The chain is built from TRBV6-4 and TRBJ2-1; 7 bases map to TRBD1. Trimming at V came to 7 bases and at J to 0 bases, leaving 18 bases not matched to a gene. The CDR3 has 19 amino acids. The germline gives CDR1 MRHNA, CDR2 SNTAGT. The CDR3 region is CASIPPAQGKTSSYNEQFF. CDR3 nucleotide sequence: TGTGCCAGCATACCTCCGGCACAGGGGAAAACCAGCTCCTACAATGAGCAGTTCTTC.

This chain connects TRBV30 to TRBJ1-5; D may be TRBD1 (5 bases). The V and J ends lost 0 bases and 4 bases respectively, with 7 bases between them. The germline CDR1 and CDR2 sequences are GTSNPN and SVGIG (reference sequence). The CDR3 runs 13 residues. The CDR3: CAWSVTDNQPQHF. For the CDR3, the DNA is TGTGCCTGGAGTGTGACAGATAATCAGCCCCAGCATTTT.

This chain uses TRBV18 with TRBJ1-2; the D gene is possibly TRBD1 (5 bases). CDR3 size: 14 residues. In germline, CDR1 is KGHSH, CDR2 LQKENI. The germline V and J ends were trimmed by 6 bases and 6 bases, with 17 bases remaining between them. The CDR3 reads CASSPGLGGDGYTF. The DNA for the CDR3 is TGTGCCAGCTCCCCGGGACTTGGAGGGGATGGCTACACCTTC.

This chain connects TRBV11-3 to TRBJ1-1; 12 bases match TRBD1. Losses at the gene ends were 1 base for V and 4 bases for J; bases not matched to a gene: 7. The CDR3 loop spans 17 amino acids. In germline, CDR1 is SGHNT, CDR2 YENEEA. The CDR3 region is CASSLGDRGRRSTEAFF. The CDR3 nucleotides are TGTGCCAGCAGCTTAGGGGACAGGGGGCGACGCAGCACTGAAGCTTTCTTT.

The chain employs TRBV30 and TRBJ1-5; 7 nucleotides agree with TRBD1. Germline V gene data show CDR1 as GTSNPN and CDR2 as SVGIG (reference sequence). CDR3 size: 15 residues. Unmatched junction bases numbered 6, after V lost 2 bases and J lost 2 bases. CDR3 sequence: CAWSPGGRRNQPQHF. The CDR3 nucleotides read TGTGCCTGGAGTCCAGGGGGACGACGCAATCAGCCCCAGCATTTT.

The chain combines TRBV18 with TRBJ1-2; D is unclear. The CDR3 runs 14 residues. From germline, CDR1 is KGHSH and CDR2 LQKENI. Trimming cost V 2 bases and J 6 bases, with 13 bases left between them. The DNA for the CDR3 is TGTGCCAGCTCACCAGTAGGTCCGGGTGATGGCTACACCTTC. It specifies CASSPVGPGDGYTF.

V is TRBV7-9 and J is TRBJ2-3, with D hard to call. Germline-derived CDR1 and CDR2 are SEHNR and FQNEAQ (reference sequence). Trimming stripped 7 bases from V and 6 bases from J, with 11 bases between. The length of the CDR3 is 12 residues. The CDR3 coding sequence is TGTGCCAGCACCCCCCTAGACGATACGCAGTATTTT. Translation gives CASTPLDDTQYF.

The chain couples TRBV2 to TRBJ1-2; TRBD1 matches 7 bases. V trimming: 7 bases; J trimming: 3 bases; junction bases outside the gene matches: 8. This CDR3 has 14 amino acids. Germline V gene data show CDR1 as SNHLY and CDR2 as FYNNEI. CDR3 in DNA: TGTGCCAGCACCGGGGGACAGTTCTACTATGGCTACACCTTC. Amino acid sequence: CASTGGQFYYGYTF.

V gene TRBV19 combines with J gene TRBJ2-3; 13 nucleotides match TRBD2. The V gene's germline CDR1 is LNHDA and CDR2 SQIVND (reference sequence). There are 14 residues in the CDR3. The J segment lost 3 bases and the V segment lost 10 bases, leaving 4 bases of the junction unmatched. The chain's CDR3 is CATRTSGGTDTQYF. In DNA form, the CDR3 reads TGTGCCACCCGGACTAGCGGGGGTACAGATACGCAGTATTTT.

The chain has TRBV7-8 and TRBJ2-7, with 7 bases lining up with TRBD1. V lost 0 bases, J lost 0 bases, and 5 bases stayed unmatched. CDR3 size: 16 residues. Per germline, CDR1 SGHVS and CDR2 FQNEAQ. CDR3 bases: TGTGCCAGCAGCTTAGCCAGGGGGTACCGCTCCTACGAGCAGTACTTC. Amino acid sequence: CASSLARGYRSYEQYF.

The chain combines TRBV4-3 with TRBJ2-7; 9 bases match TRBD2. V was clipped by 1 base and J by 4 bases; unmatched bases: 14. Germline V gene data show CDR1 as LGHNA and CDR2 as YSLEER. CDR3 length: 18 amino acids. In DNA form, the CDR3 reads TGCGCCAGCAGCCAAGGTACATCGCGGGAGGGCCTTAAGTACGAGCAGTACTTC. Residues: CASSQGTSREGLKYEQYF.

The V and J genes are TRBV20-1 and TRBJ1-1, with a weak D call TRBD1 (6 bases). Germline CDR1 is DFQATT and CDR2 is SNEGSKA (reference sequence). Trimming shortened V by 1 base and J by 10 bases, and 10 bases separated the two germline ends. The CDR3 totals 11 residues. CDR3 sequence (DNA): TGCAGTGCTAGAGGCCCAGGGGTAGCTTTCTTT. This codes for CSARGPGVAFF.

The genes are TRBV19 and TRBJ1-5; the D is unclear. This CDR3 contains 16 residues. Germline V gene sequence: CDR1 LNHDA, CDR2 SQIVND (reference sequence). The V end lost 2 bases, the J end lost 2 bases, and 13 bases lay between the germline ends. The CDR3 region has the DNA TGTGCCAGTAGTATAAGCGCCGGGGTGGGCAATCAGCCCCAGCATTTT. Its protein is CASSISAGVGNQPQHF.

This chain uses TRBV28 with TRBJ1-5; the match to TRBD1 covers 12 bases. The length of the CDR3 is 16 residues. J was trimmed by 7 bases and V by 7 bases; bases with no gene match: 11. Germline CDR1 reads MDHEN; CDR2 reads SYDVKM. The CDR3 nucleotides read TGTGCCAGCACCGAAGGGACAGGGGGCGTGACGCAGCCCCAGCATTTT. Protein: CASTEGTGGVTQPQHF.

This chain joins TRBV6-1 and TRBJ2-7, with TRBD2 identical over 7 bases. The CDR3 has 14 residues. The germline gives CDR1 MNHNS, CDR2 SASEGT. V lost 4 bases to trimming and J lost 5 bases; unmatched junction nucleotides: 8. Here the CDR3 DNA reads TGTGCCAGCAGTGCGGGGAGGGTCGTCAACGAGCAGTACTTC. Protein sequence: CASSAGRVVNEQYF.

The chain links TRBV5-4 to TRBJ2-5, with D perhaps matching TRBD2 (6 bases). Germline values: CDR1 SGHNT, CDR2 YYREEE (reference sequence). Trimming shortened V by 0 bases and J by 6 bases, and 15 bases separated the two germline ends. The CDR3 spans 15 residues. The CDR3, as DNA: TGTGCCAGCAGCTTGGGGCTGGCCGGGGGAAAGACCCAGTACTTC. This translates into CASSLGLAGGKTQYF.

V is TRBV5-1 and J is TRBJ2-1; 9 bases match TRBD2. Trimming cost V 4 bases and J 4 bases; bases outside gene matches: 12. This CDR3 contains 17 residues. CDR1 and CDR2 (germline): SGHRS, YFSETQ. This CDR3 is CASSRAWIAGVYNEQFF. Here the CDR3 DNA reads TGCGCCAGCAGCCGGGCCTGGATAGCGGGGGTATACAATGAGCAGTTCTTC.

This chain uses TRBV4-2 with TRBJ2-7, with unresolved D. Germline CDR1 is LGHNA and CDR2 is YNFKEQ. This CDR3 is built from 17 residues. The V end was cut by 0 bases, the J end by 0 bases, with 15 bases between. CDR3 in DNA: TGTGCCAGCAGCCAAGAGACATCGGCTTTTAGCTCCTACGAGCAGTACTTC. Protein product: CASSQETSAFSSYEQYF.

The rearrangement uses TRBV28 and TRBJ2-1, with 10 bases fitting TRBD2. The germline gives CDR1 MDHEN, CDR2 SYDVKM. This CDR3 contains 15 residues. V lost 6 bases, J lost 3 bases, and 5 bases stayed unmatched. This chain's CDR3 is CASRPWTSGYNEQFF. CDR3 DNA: TGTGCCAGCAGGCCCTGGACTAGCGGCTACAATGAGCAGTTCTTC. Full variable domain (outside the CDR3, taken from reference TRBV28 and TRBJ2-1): DVKVTQSSRYLVKRTGEKVFLECVQDMDHENMFWYRQDPGLGLRLIYFSYDVKMKEKGDIPEGYSVSREKKERFSLILESASTNQTSMYLCASRPWTSGYNEQFFGPGTRLTVL.

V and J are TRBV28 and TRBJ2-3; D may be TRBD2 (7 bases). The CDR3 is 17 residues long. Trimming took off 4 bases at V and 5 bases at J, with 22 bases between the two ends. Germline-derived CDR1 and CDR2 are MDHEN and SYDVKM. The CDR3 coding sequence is TGTGCCAGCAGTTCACCCCCCGGGGGGCTGGGGGGAGATACGCAGTATTTT. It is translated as CASSSPPGGLGGDTQYF.

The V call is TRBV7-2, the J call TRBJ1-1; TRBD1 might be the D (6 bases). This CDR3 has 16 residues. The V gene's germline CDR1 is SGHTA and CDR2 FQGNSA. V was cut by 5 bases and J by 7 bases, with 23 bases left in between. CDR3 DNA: TGTGCCAGCAGCCTTCCCTGGGACACAGGGATGGGTGAAGCTTTCTTT. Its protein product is CASSLPWDTGMGEAFF.

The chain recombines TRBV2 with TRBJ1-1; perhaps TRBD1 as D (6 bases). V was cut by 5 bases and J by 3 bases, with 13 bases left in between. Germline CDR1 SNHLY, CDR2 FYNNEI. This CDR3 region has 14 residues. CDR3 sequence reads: CASSWGGGDTEAFF. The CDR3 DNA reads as TGTGCCAGCAGTTGGGGGGGCGGGGACACTGAAGCTTTCTTT.